A selection of T cell receptor beta chains follows, all from one sample in a study of CD8+ T cells in alopecia areata. Data came from immunoSEQ multiplex PCR; TCRdb stores just in-frame clones and leaves some out. The profile shows hundreds of thousands of clones, about 62% of them singletons. Sequencing used CD4+ T cells sorted from blood, obtained at week 24, from a patient treated with tofacitinib. These receptor sequences come from a human donor with alopecia areata. Each CDR3 is given with its conserved first and last residue. A D gene is named only where the DNA matches it firmly. The size entry is marked missing in some rows and otherwise reads once, few, many or a size class.

J: TRBJ2-3; length: 14; D: TRBD2; V: TRBV10-3; size: few; DNA: TGTGCCACCCTAAGCGGGGGGGCCCCAGATACGCAGTATTTT; CDR3: CATLSGGAPDTQYF
J: TRBJ2-1; length: 15; D: TRBD2; V: TRBV4-3; size: few; DNA: TGCGCCAGCAGCCAAGATCGTGGGGAGGGTTCGGAGCAGTTCTTC; CDR3: CASSQDRGEGSEQFF
J: TRBJ1-5; length: 15; D: -; V: TRBV28; size: -; DNA: TGTGCCAGCAGTCCTTACAAGTATAGCAATCAGCCCCAGCATTTT; CDR3: CASSPYKYSNQPQHF
J: TRBJ2-3; length: 17; D: -; V: TRBV7-9; size: many; DNA: TGTGCCAGCAGCTCCCGCTTAGGGGGTCAGGGCACAGATACGCAGTATTTT; CDR3: CASSSRLGGQGTDTQYF
J: TRBJ1-2; length: 14; D: TRBD1; V: TRBV29-1; size: -; DNA: TGCAGCGTTGAGGGAAGGGGGCGGAACTATGGCTACACCTTC; CDR3: CSVEGRGRNYGYTF
J: TRBJ1-1; length: 16; D: TRBD1; V: TRBV7-9; size: -; DNA: TGTGCCAGCAGCTTCTCCGGGACAGGGGAGAACACTGAAGCTTTCTTT; CDR3: CASSFSGTGENTEAFF
J: TRBJ1-6; length: 15; D: -; V: TRBV4-3; size: few; DNA: TGCGCCAGCAGCCAAGTCGGGGAGTTTAATTCACCCCTCCACTTT; CDR3: CASSQVGEFNSPLHF
J: TRBJ2-6; length: 15; D: -; V: TRBV5-1; size: -; DNA: TGCGCCAGCAGCGCCACTCCCTCCGGGGCCAACGTCCTGACTTTC; CDR3: CASSATPSGANVLTF
J: TRBJ1-1; length: 12; D: -; V: TRBV30; size: -; DNA: TGTGCCTGGAGTGCAGAGAACACTGAAGCTTTCTTT; CDR3: CAWSAENTEAFF
J: TRBJ1-1; length: 12; D: -; V: TRBV29-1; size: -; DNA: TGCAGCGTCCTATCCGACAGGTCGGCGGCTTTCTTT; CDR3: CSVLSDRSAAFF
J: TRBJ2-5; length: 14; D: -; V: TRBV7-2; size: -; DNA: TGTGCCACACTCCCAGGGGCTTACCAAGAGACCCAGTACTTC; CDR3: CATLPGAYQETQYF
J: TRBJ2-3; length: 13; D: -; V: TRBV7-2; size: -; DNA: TGTGCCAGCAGCTTAGATAGGGAAGATACGCAGTATTTT; CDR3: CASSLDREDTQYF
J: TRBJ2-5; length: 15; D: TRBD1; V: TRBV5-1; size: -; DNA: TGCGCCAGCAGCTCCTTTGACAGGGACAAGGAGACCCAGTACTTC; CDR3: CASSSFDRDKETQYF
J: TRBJ1-2; length: 14; D: -; V: TRBV4-1; size: -; DNA: TGCGCCAGCAGCCAAGATAAGTCCTACTATGGCTACACCTTC; CDR3: CASSQDKSYYGYTF
J: TRBJ1-1; length: 15; D: TRBD1; V: TRBV18; size: few; DNA: TGTGCCAGCTCACCCTGGACAGGGGATTACACTGAAGCTTTCTTT; CDR3: CASSPWTGDYTEAFF
J: TRBJ1-1; length: 13; D: -; V: TRBV29-1; size: -; DNA: TGCAGCGTTGAGAACAGAGGGGGGACTGAAGCTTTCTTT; CDR3: CSVENRGGTEAFF
J: TRBJ2-7; length: 14; D: TRBD1; V: TRBV10-3; size: few; DNA: TGTGCCATCAGCGCAACAGGGGGCCAATACGAGCAGTACTTC; CDR3: CAISATGGQYEQYF
J: TRBJ2-1; length: 17; D: TRBD2; V: TRBV7-2; size: few; DNA: TGTGCCAGCAGCTTCCTCCCTCGGCTAGCGGGGGTCAATGAGCAGTTCTTC; CDR3: CASSFLPRLAGVNEQFF
J: TRBJ2-5; length: 15; D: TRBD2; V: TRBV10-3; size: -; DNA: TGTGCCATCAGTGAGTCGGGGGGGACCCAAGAGACCCAGTACTTC; CDR3: CAISESGGTQETQYF
J: TRBJ1-4; length: 13; D: TRBD1; V: TRBV29-1; size: -; DNA: TGCAGCGTCGCTTCGGGGACAGGTGAAAAACTGTTTTTT; CDR3: CSVASGTGEKLFF
J: TRBJ1-1; length: 14; D: -; V: TRBV6-5; size: -; DNA: TGTGCCAGCAGTTACTCGGCAGGTAACACTGAAGCTTTCTTT; CDR3: CASSYSAGNTEAFF
J: TRBJ2-6; length: 17; D: -; V: TRBV7-2; size: few; DNA: TGTGCCAGCAGCACCTTAAACCCAGGGGCTGGGGCCAACGTCCTGACTTTC; CDR3: CASSTLNPGAGANVLTF
J: TRBJ2-5; length: 15; D: TRBD2; V: TRBV7-6; size: -; DNA: TGTGCCAGCAGCCGCCAGATGGCTAGCGGAGAGACCCAGTACTTC; CDR3: CASSRQMASGETQYF
J: TRBJ2-7; length: 15; D: TRBD2; V: TRBV4-3; size: few; DNA: TGCGCCAGCAGCCAGACTAGCGCCTCACACTACGAGCAGTACTTC; CDR3: CASSQTSASHYEQYF
J: TRBJ2-6; length: 15; D: TRBD1; V: TRBV6-5; size: -; DNA: TGTGCCAGCAGCTACAGGGGTTCTGGGGCCAACGTCCTGACTTTC; CDR3: CASSYRGSGANVLTF
J: TRBJ2-1; length: 15; D: TRBD2; V: TRBV9; size: -; DNA: TGTGCCAGCAGCGCCCTAGCGGGGGGATACAATGAGCAGTTCTTC; CDR3: CASSALAGGYNEQFF
J: TRBJ1-2; length: 16; D: TRBD1; V: TRBV7-2; size: -; DNA: TGTGCCAGCAGCCCCACACCTGGCACAGGGGGCTATGGCTACACCTTC; CDR3: CASSPTPGTGGYGYTF
J: TRBJ2-7; length: 15; D: -; V: TRBV7-2; size: few; DNA: TGTGCCAGCAGCTTAGTAAGTGGGCAGGGTCGCGAGCAGTACTTC; CDR3: CASSLVSGQGREQYF
J: TRBJ2-5; length: 13; D: -; V: TRBV5-1; size: once; DNA: TGCGCCAGCAGCCCGGCTAGTCATGAGACCCAGTACTTC; CDR3: CASSPASHETQYF
J: TRBJ2-2; length: 13; D: -; V: TRBV7-9; size: -; DNA: TGTGCCAGCAGAAATAGTAGGACCGGGGAGCTGTTTTTT; CDR3: CASRNSRTGELFF
J: TRBJ1-6; length: 16; D: -; V: TRBV30; size: -; DNA: TGTGCCTGGAGTATGGCCAGGGCGTCTACAAATTCACCCCTCCACTTT; CDR3: CAWSMARASTNSPLHF
J: TRBJ2-7; length: 14; D: -; V: TRBV4-1; size: once; DNA: TGCGCCAGCAGCCACCAGGACAGATCCTACGAGCAGTACTTC; CDR3: CASSHQDRSYEQYF
J: TRBJ2-1; length: 15; D: -; V: TRBV29-1; size: -; DNA: TGCAGCGTTGCCCGAACAGGGAGCTCCTACAATGAGCAGTTCTTC; CDR3: CSVARTGSSYNEQFF
J: TRBJ2-3; length: 11; D: -; V: TRBV29-1; size: -; DNA: TGCAGCGTTGGATTTAGAAGTACGCAGTATTTT; CDR3: CSVGFRSTQYF
J: TRBJ1-5; length: 15; D: -; V: TRBV2; size: few; DNA: TGTGCCAGCAGTGAACAGGGACAACGCAATCAGCCCCAGCATTTT; CDR3: CASSEQGQRNQPQHF
J: TRBJ2-5; length: 14; D: -; V: TRBV27; size: -; DNA: TGTGCCAGCAGTATGAGGACATTACAAGAGACCCAGTACTTC; CDR3: CASSMRTLQETQYF
J: TRBJ2-5; length: 14; D: TRBD2; V: TRBV7-2; size: -; DNA: TGTGCCAGCAGCTTCATAGCGGGGGTAGAGACCCAGTACTTC; CDR3: CASSFIAGVETQYF
J: TRBJ2-3; length: 16; D: TRBD1; V: TRBV5-1; size: -; DNA: TGCGCCAGCAGTAAGAAGACAGGGACCACCTCGCGGACGCAGTATTTT; CDR3: CASSKKTGTTSRTQYF
J: TRBJ2-7; length: 11; D: -; V: TRBV20-1; size: -; DNA: TGCAGTGCTAGGGACAGCTACGAGCAGTACTTC; CDR3: CSARDSYEQYF
J: TRBJ1-1; length: 16; D: -; V: TRBV21-1; size: few; DNA: TGTGCCAGCAGCACAAAAAAGGGACGGTTGAACACTGAAGCTTTCTTT; CDR3: CASSTKKGRLNTEAFF
J: TRBJ2-5; length: 14; D: TRBD2; V: TRBV10-3; size: -; DNA: TGTGCCATCAGGCCGGGACTAGCTGCGGAGACCCAGTACTTC; CDR3: CAIRPGLAAETQYF
J: TRBJ2-7; length: 15; D: -; V: TRBV28; size: -; DNA: TGTGCCAGCAGTTTACCGACCCTCAGCTCCTACGAGCAGTACTTC; CDR3: CASSLPTLSSYEQYF
J: TRBJ1-5; length: 14; D: -; V: TRBV5-1; size: once; DNA: TGCGCCAGCAGCCCCTTGGGGAGCAATCAGCCCCAGCATTTT; CDR3: CASSPLGSNQPQHF
J: TRBJ2-1; length: 15; D: TRBD2; V: TRBV15; size: -; DNA: TGTGCCACCAGCGTCCCCCGCGGGGGGACGAAAAACAAGTTCTTC; CDR3: CATSVPRGGTKNKFF
J: TRBJ2-5; length: 12; D: -; V: TRBV29-1; size: few; DNA: TGCAGCGTTGAGACGGAGGAAGAGACCCAGTACTTC; CDR3: CSVETEEETQYF
J: TRBJ2-5; length: 14; D: -; V: TRBV11-2; size: -; DNA: TGTGCCAGCAGCCTGGGGCGGGGAGGAGAGACCCAGTACTTC; CDR3: CASSLGRGGETQYF
J: TRBJ2-7; length: 13; D: -; V: TRBV27; size: -; DNA: TGTGCCAGCAGTCCCAGAGTCCTTGGCGAGCAGTACTTC; CDR3: CASSPRVLGEQYF
J: TRBJ2-5; length: 15; D: TRBD2; V: TRBV6-5; size: -; DNA: TGTGCCAGCAGTCCGATCACTAGCGGGGGAGAGACCCAGTACTTC; CDR3: CASSPITSGGETQYF
J: TRBJ1-1; length: 16; D: TRBD1; V: TRBV6-5; size: few; DNA: TGTGCCAGCAGTTACTCTACGCCCACAGGGGACACTGAAGCTTTCTTT; CDR3: CASSYSTPTGDTEAFF